The clone carrying this T cell receptor (beta chain) was found many times. The antigen remains unidentified. This sample's time point: patch test 1, 2 weeks after DPC sensitization. Treatment noted: therapeutic diphenylcyclopropenone sensitization with weekly scalp DPC. The germline V gene encodes CDR1 SNHLY and CDR2 FYNNEI. V trimming: 11 bases; J trimming: 1 base; junction bases outside the gene matches: 4. This CDR3 spans 12 amino acids. This specimen belongs to a study of human T cells and chemical hapten exposure. The overall study: Diphenylcyclopropenone was administered weekly to the scalp of patients throughout the approximately 24-week study. The cohort included alopecia areata under or over 50% scalp, totalis and universalis. The study's findings and limits: Unchanged with DPC sensitization were TCRs above 1 in 1000 frequency. Patch test score rose with PT1 expanded TCR count, significant at thresholds 8, 16 and 32, not 4.

From the RACE reads, TCRdb called clonotypes with MiXCR, one entry per CDR3 protein. The table includes under 450,000 distinct CDR3 sequences, approximately 5% detected once. The sample here was whole blood, taken in connection with sensitization to the hapten diphenylcyclopropenone (DPC). The TCR was taken from a woman aged 45-60 years with alopecia areata. Some clones in this sample may be carry-over from other donors' samples. The chain joins TRBV2 to TRBJ1-1; 7 bases map to TRBD1. The CDR3 bases are TGTGCCGGGAGGACAGGGAACACTGAAGCTTTCTTT. This encodes CAGRTGNTEAFF. The whole variable domain, remainder taken from reference TRBV2 and TRBJ1-1, is EPEVTQTPSHQVTQMGQEVILRCVPISNHLYFYWYRQILGQKVEFLVSFYNNEISEKSEIFDDQFSVERPDGSNFTLKIRSTKLEDSAMYFCAGRTGNTEAFFGQGTRLTVV.